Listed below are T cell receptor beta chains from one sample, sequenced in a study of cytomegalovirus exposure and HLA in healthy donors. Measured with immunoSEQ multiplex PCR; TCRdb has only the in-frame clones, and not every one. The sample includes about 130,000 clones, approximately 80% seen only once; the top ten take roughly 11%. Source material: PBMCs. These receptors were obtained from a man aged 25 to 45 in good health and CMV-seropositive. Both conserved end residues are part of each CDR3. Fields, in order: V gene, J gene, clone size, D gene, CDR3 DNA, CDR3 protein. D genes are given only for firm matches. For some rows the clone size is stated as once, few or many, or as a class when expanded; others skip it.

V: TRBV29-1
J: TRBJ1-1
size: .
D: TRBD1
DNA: TGCAGCGCGTCGGACAGGGGTTTGTATCCTGAAGCTTTCTTT
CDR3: CSASDRGLYPEAFF

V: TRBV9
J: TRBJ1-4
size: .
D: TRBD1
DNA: TGTGCCAGCAGCGTGGGACAGGGCCCAACTAATGAAAAACTGTTTTTT
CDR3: CASSVGQGPTNEKLFF

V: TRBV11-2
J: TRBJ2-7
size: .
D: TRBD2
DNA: TGTGCCAGCAGCTTAGGGGCGGGAGGGTCTCGGGAGCAGTACTTC
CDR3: CASSLGAGGSREQYF

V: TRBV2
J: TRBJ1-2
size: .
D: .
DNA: TGTGCCAGCAGAGGCAGGGCAAACTATGGCTACACCTTC
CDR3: CASRGRANYGYTF

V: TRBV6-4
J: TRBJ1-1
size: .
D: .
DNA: TGTGCCAGCAGACTCGAGGGGAACACTGAAGCTTTCTTT
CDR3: CASRLEGNTEAFF

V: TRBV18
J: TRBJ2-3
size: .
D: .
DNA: TGTGCCAGCTCACCCGCGGACAGCCGCGGCACAGATACGCAGTATTTT
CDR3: CASSPADSRGTDTQYF

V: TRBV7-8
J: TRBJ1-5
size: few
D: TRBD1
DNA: TGTGCCAGCAGCTTAGACCCGACAGGGGACAATCAGCCCCAGCATTTT
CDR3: CASSLDPTGDNQPQHF

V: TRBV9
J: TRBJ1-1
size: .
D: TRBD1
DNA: TGTGCCAGCAGCGTAGGGTCGGGGACAGGGAACACTGAAGCTTTCTTT
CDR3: CASSVGSGTGNTEAFF

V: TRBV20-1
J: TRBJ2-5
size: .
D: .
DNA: TGCAGTGCTAGAATTCTAGAGACCCAGTACTTC
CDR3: CSARILETQYF

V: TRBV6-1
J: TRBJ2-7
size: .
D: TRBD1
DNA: TGTGCCAGCACCGAGGGGGACAGCTCCTACGAGCAGTACTTC
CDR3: CASTEGDSSYEQYF

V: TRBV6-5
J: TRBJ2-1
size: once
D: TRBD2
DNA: TGTGCCAGCAGTTACTCTAGCGGGACCTACAATGAGCAGTTCTTC
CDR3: CASSYSSGTYNEQFF

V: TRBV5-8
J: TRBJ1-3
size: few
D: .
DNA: TGTGCCAGCAGCCCCCGGACACCTGGAAACACCATATATTTT
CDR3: CASSPRTPGNTIYF

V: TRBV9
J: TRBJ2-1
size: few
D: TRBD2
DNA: TGTGCCAGCAGCGTAGAGGCTAGCGGAAATGGTGAGCAGTTCTTC
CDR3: CASSVEASGNGEQFF

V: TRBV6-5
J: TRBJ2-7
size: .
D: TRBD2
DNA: TGTGCCAGCAGTCCCCCGCTAGCGGGGACCTACGAGCAGTACTTC
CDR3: CASSPPLAGTYEQYF

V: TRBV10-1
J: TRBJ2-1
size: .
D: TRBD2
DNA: TGCGCCAGCAGTGACGGGGGGAACAATAATGAGCAGTTCTTC
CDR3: CASSDGGNNNEQFF

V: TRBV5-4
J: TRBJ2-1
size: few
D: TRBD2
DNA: TGTGCCAGCAGCCCGGACACCAGACTAGCGGAGCAGTTCTTC
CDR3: CASSPDTRLAEQFF

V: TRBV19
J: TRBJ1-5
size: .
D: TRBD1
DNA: TGTGCCAGTAGCGTACAGGGGGCGCGGGGCCAGCCCCAGCATTTT
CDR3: CASSVQGARGQPQHF

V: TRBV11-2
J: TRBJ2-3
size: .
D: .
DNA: TGTGCCAGCAGCCCTCCGGAGGATACGCAGTATTTT
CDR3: CASSPPEDTQYF

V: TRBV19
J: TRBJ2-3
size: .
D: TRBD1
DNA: TGTGCCAGTGGCCAGGACAGGGGGACAGGAGATACGCAGTATTTT
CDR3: CASGQDRGTGDTQYF

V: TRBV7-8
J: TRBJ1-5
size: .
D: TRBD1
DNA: TGTGCCAGCAGAGCCGAGGGACAGGGTAATCAGCCCCAGCATTTT
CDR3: CASRAEGQGNQPQHF

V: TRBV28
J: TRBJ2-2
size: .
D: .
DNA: TGTGCCAGCAAACTCACCGGGGAGCTGTTTTTT
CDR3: CASKLTGELFF

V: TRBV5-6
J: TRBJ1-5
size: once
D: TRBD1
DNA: TGTGCCAGCAGCTTGAGCTACAGGGGCGGTCAGCCCCAGCATTTT
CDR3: CASSLSYRGGQPQHF

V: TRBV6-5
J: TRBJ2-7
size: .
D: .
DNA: TGTGCCAGCAGCCGTCTGACTAGTTACGAGCAGTACTTC
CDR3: CASSRLTSYEQYF

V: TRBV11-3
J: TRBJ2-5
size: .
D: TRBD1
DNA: TGTGCCAGCAGCTTCCGGACAGGGGGCAGGGAGACCCAGTACTTC
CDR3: CASSFRTGGRETQYF

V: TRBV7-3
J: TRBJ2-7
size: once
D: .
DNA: TGTGCCAGCAGCTTACTGGGGGGAGGTGCCTACGAGCAGTACTTC
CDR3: CASSLLGGGAYEQYF

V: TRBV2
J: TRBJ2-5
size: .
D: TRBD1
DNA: TGTGCCAGCAGTGCCTGGGACAGTTTCCAAGAGACCCAGTACTTC
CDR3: CASSAWDSFQETQYF

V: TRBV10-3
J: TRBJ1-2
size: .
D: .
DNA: TGTGCCATCAGTGAAGGGGCGGAGAGCTATGGCTACACCTTC
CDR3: CAISEGAESYGYTF

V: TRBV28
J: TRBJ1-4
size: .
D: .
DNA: TGTGCCAGCAGTTCGCCCCGGGCTAATGAAAAACTGTTTTTT
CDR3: CASSSPRANEKLFF

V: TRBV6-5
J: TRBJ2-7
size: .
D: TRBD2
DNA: TGTGCCAGCACCCCTCGGATGGCGGGAGGGTACGAGCAGTACTTC
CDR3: CASTPRMAGGYEQYF

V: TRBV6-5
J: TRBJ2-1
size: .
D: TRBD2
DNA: TGTGCCAGCAGATTACTAGCGGGACTTTCTGAGCAGTTCTTC
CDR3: CASRLLAGLSEQFF

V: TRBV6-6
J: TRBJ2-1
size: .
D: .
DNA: TGTGCCAGCAGTTTCCTACTGAACAATGAGCAGTTCTTC
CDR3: CASSFLLNNEQFF

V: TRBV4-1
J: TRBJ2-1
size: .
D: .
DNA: TGTGCCAGCAGCCTGGGAGAGGGTTCCTACAATGAGCAGTTCTTC
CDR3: CASSLGEGSYNEQFF